A single sample is the source of the 13 T cell receptor beta chains below, sequenced in a study of beta chain features in type 1 diabetes. Sequencing targeted expressed TCRB transcripts, as all isolated RNA had been reverse transcribed. Sequencing was performed with immunoSEQ multiplex PCR; in TCRdb, only in-frame clones are kept and a portion is missing. The table includes about 47,000 clones, around 40% detected once. The antigens for these receptors are not known. Broader study findings: Shortening of TCRB CDR3s, moderate but significant, appeared in all four CD4+ subsets of Type 1 diabetes patients.

The source material was stem cell memory CD4+ T cells from blood. The source of these receptors is a man aged 25 to 45 with type 1 diabetes.

In its sample, this clone was seen a few times. The J gene is TRBJ2-7, the V gene TRBV19; D gene ambiguous. Germline V gene sequence: CDR1 LNHDA, CDR2 SQIVND (reference sequence). V lost 0 bases, J lost 6 bases, and 15 bases lay in between. The CDR3 consists of 15 residues. This CDR3 reads CASSIEATIPREQYF. The CDR3 coding sequence is TGTGCCAGTAGTATAGAGGCCACTATACCCCGCGAGCAGTACTTC.

The CDR3 sequence: CASSSRGNSRYTEAFF. The CDR3 DNA sequence: TGCGCCAGCAGTTCGCGGGGAAACTCCCGTTACACTGAAGCTTTCTTT. The rearrangement joins TRBV5-1 to TRBJ1-1; D remains unclear. Trimming shortened V by 5 bases and J by 3 bases, and 20 bases separated the two germline ends. The CDR3 contains 16 residues. CDR1 and CDR2 from the germline V gene are SGHRS and YFSETQ.

The chain is built from TRBV25-1 and TRBJ2-7, with D tentatively TRBD2 (7 bases). The CDR3 totals 16 residues. With 6 bases removed from V and 3 bases from J, the gap between germline ends came to 21 bases. Germline V CDR1 and CDR2: MGHDK, SYGVNS. In DNA form, the CDR3 reads TGTGCCAGCAGATCGAGTCTGGGAGGGGGGCTCTACGAGCAGTACTTC. This sequence encodes CASRSSLGGGLYEQYF.

This clone was detected once. The chain combines TRBV6-1 with TRBJ2-1; D uncertain. Germline V gene lookup returns CDR1 MNHNS and CDR2 SASEGT. V was trimmed by 7 bases and J by 0 bases, leaving 10 bases between them. The CDR3 is made up of 14 amino acids. The CDR3 is CASIFTSSYNEQFF. The CDR3, as DNA: TGTGCCAGCATCTTCACGAGCTCCTACAATGAGCAGTTCTTC.

The chain combines TRBV6-1 with TRBJ2-7; TRBD2 is a possible D gene (5 bases). Germline lookup yields CDR1 MNHNS and CDR2 SASEGT. The V gene lost 8 bases and the J gene lost 0 bases, with 14 bases spanning the gap. CDR3 length: 14 residues. The DNA for the CDR3 is TGTGCCAGCGGAGGTCAGCGTTACTCCTACGAGCAGTACTTC. It codes for CASGGQRYSYEQYF.

V and J are TRBV13 and TRBJ2-5; possibly TRBD2 for D (7 bases). Germline assignment: CDR1 PRHDT and CDR2 FYEKMQ (reference sequence). V lost 5 bases, J lost 0 bases, and 13 bases lay in between. The CDR3 contains 15 residues. The CDR3 nucleotides read TGTGCCAGCAGCGACTTGGGGGGGCACCAAGAGACCCAGTACTTC. It specifies CASSDLGGHQETQYF.

This clone has a handful of counts. The rearrangement uses TRBV4-3 and TRBJ2-7; 10 positions agree with TRBD1. The germline CDR1 and CDR2 sequences are LGHNA and YSLEER. The CDR3 contains 14 residues. V dropped 4 bases and J dropped 2; count of bases not matched to a gene: 2. CDR3 sequence reads: CASSRDRGPYEQYF. CDR3 sequence (DNA): TGCGCCAGCAGCCGTGACAGGGGGCCCTACGAGCAGTACTTC.

This clone came up a few times. The chain joins TRBV7-9 to TRBJ2-7; 11 bases match TRBD1. The CDR3 runs to 17 residues. The germline gives CDR1 SEHNR, CDR2 FQNEAQ (reference sequence). V lost 2 bases and J lost 6; bases outside the gene matches: 12. This CDR3 is CASSLPSQGQGAVEQYF. CDR3 sequence (DNA): TGTGCCAGCAGCTTACCGAGTCAAGGACAGGGGGCTGTCGAGCAGTACTTC.

This chain joins TRBV19 and TRBJ2-1, with 15 bases lining up with TRBD2. Germline trimming cut 5 bases from V and 8 bases from J; bases unmatched to any gene: 16. CDR1 LNHDA and CDR2 SQIVND come from the germline V gene (reference sequence). The CDR3 contains 19 residues. CDR3 in amino acids: CASSPPMGLAGGGLYEQFF. The CDR3 coding sequence is TGTGCCAGTAGTCCACCGATGGGACTAGCGGGAGGCGGTTTGTATGAGCAGTTCTTC. Full variable domain (outside the CDR3, taken from reference TRBV19 and TRBJ2-1): DGGITQSPKYLFRKEGQNVTLSCEQNLNHDAMYWYRQDPGQGLRLIYYSQIVNDFQKGDIAEGYSVSREKKESFPLTVTSAQKNPTAFYLCASSPPMGLAGGGLYEQFFGPGTRLTVL.

A few counts support this clone. The V gene is TRBV27, the J gene TRBJ2-2, with 7 bases lining up with TRBD1. Germline-derived CDR1 and CDR2 are MNHEY and SMNVEV (reference sequence). The CDR3 runs 15 residues. Unmatched junction bases numbered 8, after V lost 5 bases and J lost 5 bases. CDR3 residues: CASSTNRDSTGELFF. The CDR3 DNA follows: TGTGCCAGCAGTACGAACCGGGACAGTACCGGGGAGCTGTTTTTT.

The chain uses TRBV7-2 and TRBJ1-5; D remains ambiguous. V shed 8 bases and J shed 0 bases, with 11 bases lying between them. The CDR3 extends over 14 amino acids. Germline V lookup: CDR1 SGHTA, CDR2 FQGNSA. In DNA, the CDR3 is TGTGCCAGCTCCTTACAGAATAGCAATCAGCCCCAGCATTTT. It yields the protein CASSLQNSNQPQHF.

The count of this clone is one. This chain links TRBV7-2 with TRBJ2-1; 15 positions agree with TRBD2. There are 15 residues in the CDR3. The germline V gene has CDR1 SGHTA and CDR2 FQGNSA. J lost 9 bases, V lost 5 bases, and 5 bases had no gene match. This chain's CDR3 is CASSPAGLAGGEQFF. Here the CDR3 DNA reads TGTGCCAGCAGCCCTGCGGGACTAGCGGGAGGTGAGCAGTTCTTC.

This clone was found a few times. The CDR3: CASSLPGVTEAFF. Here the CDR3 DNA reads TGCGCCAGCAGCCTACCAGGGGTCACTGAAGCTTTCTTT. This rearrangement joins TRBV5-1 to TRBJ1-1; weak D call: TRBD1 (6 bases). CDR1 SGHRS and CDR2 YFSETQ come from the germline V gene. The CDR3 is made up of 13 amino acids. The ends were cut back, 4 bases at V and 4 bases at J, with 11 bases in the middle.